Listed below are T cell receptor beta chains from one sample, sequenced in a study of OX40 agonist ivuxolimab in advanced cancers. The protocol was immunoSEQ multiplex PCR, while the TCRdb copy is restricted to in-frame clones and leaves out a portion. Of tens of thousands of clones listed, 80% to 90% are singletons. Sequences were derived from CD4+ or CD8+ T cells sorted from blood, sampled in a trial of the OX40 agonist ivuxolimab. These receptors were obtained from an adult with an advanced solid tumor such as melanoma, head and neck, liver or kidney cancer. Both conserved end residues are part of each CDR3. Each record gives: clone size, J gene, D gene, V gene, CDR3 protein, CDR3 DNA. D genes are given only for firm matches. Clone size is given for some rows only: seen once, a few or many times, or a class if the clone is expanded.

abundance: -; j_gene: TRBJ1-4; d_gene: -; v_gene: TRBV5-1; CDR3aa: CASSLQGQPEKLFF; CDR3nt: TGCGCCAGCAGCTTGCAAGGACAGCCGGAAAAACTGTTTTTT
abundance: once; j_gene: TRBJ2-5; d_gene: -; v_gene: TRBV18; CDR3aa: CASSPQRRPQETQYF; CDR3nt: TGTGCCAGCTCACCGCAGCGGCGTCCCCAAGAGACCCAGTACTTC
abundance: -; j_gene: TRBJ1-1; d_gene: -; v_gene: TRBV30; CDR3aa: CAWMWGSGRDTEAFF; CDR3nt: TGTGCCTGGATGTGGGGGTCCGGGCGGGACACTGAAGCTTTCTTT
abundance: -; j_gene: TRBJ1-1; d_gene: -; v_gene: TRBV19; CDR3aa: CATAPRDTEAFF; CDR3nt: TGTGCCACCGCACCCAGGGACACTGAAGCTTTCTTT
abundance: -; j_gene: TRBJ1-1; d_gene: -; v_gene: TRBV19; CDR3aa: CASGHRAMNTEAFF; CDR3nt: TGTGCCAGTGGACACCGCGCCATGAACACTGAAGCTTTCTTT
abundance: -; j_gene: TRBJ1-2; d_gene: -; v_gene: TRBV13; CDR3aa: CASSLYTGPYGYTF; CDR3nt: TGTGCCAGCAGCTTATACACAGGCCCCTATGGCTACACCTTC
abundance: -; j_gene: TRBJ2-3; d_gene: -; v_gene: TRBV4-2; CDR3aa: CASSQDPGNTDTQYF; CDR3nt: TGTGCCAGCAGCCAAGATCCCGGGAACACAGATACGCAGTATTTT
abundance: -; j_gene: TRBJ2-3; d_gene: TRBD2; v_gene: TRBV11-3; CDR3aa: CASSPAGRTDTQYF; CDR3nt: TGTGCCAGCAGCCCAGCGGGGAGGACAGATACGCAGTATTTT
abundance: -; j_gene: TRBJ1-5; d_gene: TRBD1; v_gene: TRBV9; CDR3aa: CASSEGTGLNQPQHF; CDR3nt: TGTGCCAGCAGCGAGGGGACAGGCCTAAATCAGCCCCAGCATTTT
abundance: few; j_gene: TRBJ1-5; d_gene: -; v_gene: TRBV9; CDR3aa: CASSLSVGGAQPQHF; CDR3nt: TGTGCCAGCAGCCTAAGCGTGGGGGGCGCTCAGCCCCAGCATTTT
abundance: -; j_gene: TRBJ1-2; d_gene: TRBD1; v_gene: TRBV27; CDR3aa: CASRFLGSQGGEGYTF; CDR3nt: TGTGCCAGCAGGTTTTTAGGATCACAGGGGGGTGAGGGCTACACCTTC
abundance: -; j_gene: TRBJ2-4; d_gene: TRBD1; v_gene: TRBV5-4; CDR3aa: CASSLEGTGSGIQYF; CDR3nt: TGTGCCAGCAGCTTGGAAGGGACAGGGTCAGGCATTCAGTACTTC
abundance: -; j_gene: TRBJ2-3; d_gene: TRBD2; v_gene: TRBV19; CDR3aa: CASSIGGGTQYF; CDR3nt: TGTGCCAGTAGTATTGGGGGGGGTACGCAGTATTTT
abundance: -; j_gene: TRBJ2-1; d_gene: TRBD2; v_gene: TRBV28; CDR3aa: CASSLFGRGWDNEQFF; CDR3nt: TGTGCCAGCAGTTTATTTGGGAGGGGTTGGGACAATGAGCAGTTCTTC
abundance: once; j_gene: TRBJ1-2; d_gene: TRBD1; v_gene: TRBV5-6; CDR3aa: CASSHRGREGYTF; CDR3nt: TGTGCCAGCAGCCACAGGGGGCGAGAGGGCTACACCTTC
abundance: -; j_gene: TRBJ2-1; d_gene: TRBD1; v_gene: TRBV9; CDR3aa: CASSVAPQGASYNEQFF; CDR3nt: TGTGCCAGCAGCGTAGCCCCCCAGGGGGCCTCCTACAATGAGCAGTTCTTC
abundance: -; j_gene: TRBJ2-6; d_gene: TRBD2; v_gene: TRBV29-1; CDR3aa: CSVRLAGEGGANVLTF; CDR3nt: TGCAGCGTTCGTCTAGCGGGAGAAGGTGGGGCCAACGTCCTGACTTTC
abundance: -; j_gene: TRBJ1-2; d_gene: -; v_gene: TRBV28; CDR3aa: CATARVPYGYTF; CDR3nt: TGTGCCACCGCAAGGGTGCCCTATGGCTACACCTTC
abundance: -; j_gene: TRBJ1-3; d_gene: TRBD1; v_gene: TRBV6-6; CDR3aa: CASSRDSGNTIYF; CDR3nt: TGTGCCAGCAGTCGGGACAGTGGAAACACCATATATTTT
abundance: -; j_gene: TRBJ2-3; d_gene: -; v_gene: TRBV7-8; CDR3aa: CASSLVAAPSDTQYF; CDR3nt: TGTGCCAGCAGCTTAGTTGCGGCCCCAAGCGATACGCAGTATTTT
abundance: -; j_gene: TRBJ2-3; d_gene: -; v_gene: TRBV7-7; CDR3aa: CASSLSAHRADTQYF; CDR3nt: TGTGCCAGCAGCTTATCGGCTCATCGGGCGGATACGCAGTATTTT
abundance: -; j_gene: TRBJ2-7; d_gene: -; v_gene: TRBV5-5; CDR3aa: CASSLGVDEQYF; CDR3nt: TGTGCCAGCAGTTTAGGGGTGGACGAGCAGTACTTC
abundance: -; j_gene: TRBJ2-3; d_gene: -; v_gene: TRBV20-1; CDR3aa: CSASTTDTQYF; CDR3nt: TGCAGTGCTAGCACTACAGATACGCAGTATTTT
abundance: -; j_gene: TRBJ2-5; d_gene: TRBD2; v_gene: TRBV6-6; CDR3aa: CASIVGLAGETQYF; CDR3nt: TGTGCCAGCATAGTCGGACTAGCGGGAGAGACCCAGTACTTC
abundance: -; j_gene: TRBJ1-5; d_gene: TRBD1; v_gene: TRBV28; CDR3aa: CASSFFRDRDGNQPQHF; CDR3nt: TGTGCCAGCAGTTTTTTCCGGGACAGGGACGGCAATCAGCCCCAGCATTTT
abundance: -; j_gene: TRBJ2-7; d_gene: -; v_gene: TRBV6-4; CDR3aa: CASSEPYSLYEQYF; CDR3nt: TGTGCCAGCAGTGAGCCCTACTCACTCTACGAGCAGTACTTC
abundance: -; j_gene: TRBJ2-2; d_gene: TRBD2; v_gene: TRBV11-1; CDR3aa: CASSSRPGGSITGELFF; CDR3nt: TGTGCCAGCAGCTCCCGGCCGGGGGGGAGTATCACCGGGGAGCTGTTTTTT
abundance: -; j_gene: TRBJ1-1; d_gene: TRBD1; v_gene: TRBV7-2; CDR3aa: CASSVGTGVTEAFF; CDR3nt: TGTGCCAGCAGCGTTGGGACAGGGGTGACTGAAGCTTTCTTT
abundance: -; j_gene: TRBJ1-1; d_gene: -; v_gene: TRBV27; CDR3aa: CASSLNRANTEAFF; CDR3nt: TGTGCCAGCAGTTTGAATAGGGCGAATACTGAAGCTTTCTTT
abundance: -; j_gene: TRBJ2-1; d_gene: TRBD2; v_gene: TRBV28; CDR3aa: CASSRLAGWNEQFF; CDR3nt: TGTGCCAGCAGTCGACTAGCGGGATGGAATGAGCAGTTCTTC
abundance: -; j_gene: TRBJ1-4; d_gene: TRBD1; v_gene: TRBV5-6; CDR3aa: CASSSLTGSREKLFF; CDR3nt: TGTGCCAGCAGCAGCCTGACAGGGAGCCGCGAAAAACTGTTTTTT
abundance: -; j_gene: TRBJ2-1; d_gene: TRBD2; v_gene: TRBV29-1; CDR3aa: CSVRLARSSYNEQFF; CDR3nt: TGCAGCGTTCGACTAGCGAGAAGCTCCTACAATGAGCAGTTCTTC
abundance: -; j_gene: TRBJ2-3; d_gene: -; v_gene: TRBV2; CDR3aa: CASSEERLAATDTQYF; CDR3nt: TGTGCCAGCAGTGAAGAGCGGTTAGCGGCCACAGATACGCAGTATTTT
abundance: once; j_gene: TRBJ2-1; d_gene: TRBD2; v_gene: TRBV4-1; CDR3aa: CASIRLAGGGNEQFF; CDR3nt: TGCGCCAGCATCAGACTAGCGGGAGGAGGCAATGAGCAGTTCTTC
abundance: -; j_gene: TRBJ2-1; d_gene: -; v_gene: TRBV19; CDR3aa: CASSTDRGVGGTYNEQFF; CDR3nt: TGTGCCAGTAGTACCGACAGGGGAGTGGGGGGGACCTACAATGAGCAGTTCTTC
abundance: -; j_gene: TRBJ1-1; d_gene: -; v_gene: TRBV30; CDR3aa: CAWRAGDNTEAFF; CDR3nt: TGTGCCTGGAGGGCGGGGGATAACACTGAAGCTTTCTTT
abundance: -; j_gene: TRBJ1-5; d_gene: -; v_gene: TRBV19; CDR3aa: CASSIVGLTAQPQHF; CDR3nt: TGTGCCAGTAGTATCGTCGGTCTGACCGCTCAGCCCCAGCATTTT
abundance: -; j_gene: TRBJ2-3; d_gene: -; v_gene: TRBV7-2; CDR3aa: CASSHPGQLDTQYF; CDR3nt: TGTGCCAGCAGCCATCCAGGACAGCTAGATACGCAGTATTTT
abundance: -; j_gene: TRBJ1-3; d_gene: TRBD1; v_gene: TRBV9; CDR3aa: CASSVGTGAHTIYF; CDR3nt: TGTGCCAGCAGCGTAGGGACAGGGGCACACACCATATATTTT
abundance: -; j_gene: TRBJ2-2; d_gene: -; v_gene: TRBV5-5; CDR3aa: CASSLVGTGELFF; CDR3nt: TGTGCCAGCAGCTTGGTTGGGACCGGGGAGCTGTTTTTT
abundance: -; j_gene: TRBJ2-1; d_gene: TRBD2; v_gene: TRBV30; CDR3aa: CAWSVGAGVTYNEQFF; CDR3nt: TGTGCCTGGAGTGTTGGAGCGGGAGTGACCTACAATGAGCAGTTCTTC
abundance: -; j_gene: TRBJ1-1; d_gene: -; v_gene: TRBV7-8; CDR3aa: CASSPRREGGGSEAFF; CDR3nt: TGTGCCAGCAGCCCTAGAAGGGAGGGAGGGGGAAGTGAAGCTTTCTTT